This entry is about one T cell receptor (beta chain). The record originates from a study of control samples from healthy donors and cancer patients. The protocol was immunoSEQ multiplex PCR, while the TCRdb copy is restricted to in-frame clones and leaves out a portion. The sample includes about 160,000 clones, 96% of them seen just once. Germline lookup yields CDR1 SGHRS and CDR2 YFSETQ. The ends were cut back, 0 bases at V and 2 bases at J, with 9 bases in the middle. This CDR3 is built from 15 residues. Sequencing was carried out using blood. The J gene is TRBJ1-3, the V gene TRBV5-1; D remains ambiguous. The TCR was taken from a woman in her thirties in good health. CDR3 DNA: TGCGCCAGCAGCTTGGGCAGTCAGGCTGGAAACACCATATATTTT. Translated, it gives CASSLGSQAGNTIYF.